Sequencing of this T cell receptor (beta chain) was carried out in a study of blood T cell repertoires in COVID-19. Turning to the study itself: Nucleic acid was either cDNA or gDNA, and it came from T cells, B-cell-depleted T cells, or PBMCs.

Per the study methods: Cell counts per sample came from amplifying reference gene primers. The data were produced by immunoSEQ multiplex PCR, yet TCRdb's version contains in-frame clones alone and is incomplete. The DNA gave D and trimming, while V, J and clone size come from that table. Among 25,000 to 30,000 clones listed, approximately 82% were seen once. Sequencing used peripheral blood. The source of this sequence is a man in his 70s with acute or convalescent COVID-19.

Written as DNA, the CDR3 is TGTGCCAGCAGTTTAAACAGAGTGGACTACACCTTC. Encoded protein: CASSLNRVDYTF. V and J are TRBV12-3 or TRBV12-4 and TRBJ1-2; D remains ambiguous. The CDR3 is 12 residues long. Trimming left V 2 bases short and J 10 bases short, with 11 bases between.